The source of this TCR beta chain is a study of T cells in Graves' hyperthyroidism and ophthalmopathy. Looking at the study overall: Peripheral blood was secured at the point of initial diagnosis, before any treatment.

This clonotype has only a few counts. RNA transcripts were the template for amplifying TCR beta CDR3 regions. A set of HTBI primers served as the primers for a first-round RT-PCR of the TCR CDR3. TCRdb re-analysed the multiplex PCR reads in MiXCR, keeping a single row per CDR3 protein. The sample shows about 640,000 distinct CDR3 sequences, 20% to 25% of them seen only once. This CDR3 spans 12 amino acids. V lost 6 bases and J 6 bases, leaving 9 bases between the germline ends. Looked up from germline, CDR1 is SEHNR and CDR2 is FQNEAQ (reference sequence). The chain couples TRBV7-9 to TRBJ2-1; no clear D gene. The receptor was derived from a man aged 25 to 40 with Graves' ophthalmopathy. The sequencing input was blood. The CDR3 nucleotides are TGTGCCAGCAGTGCCTTTTTCAATGAGCAGTTCTTC. Amino acids: CASSAFFNEQFF.